This T cell receptor (beta chain) appears in the sequencing data of a study of CD8 T cells in ankylosing spondylitis. This CDR3 spans 15 amino acids. Trimming cost V 7 bases and J 0 bases, with 13 bases left between them. Germline loops: CDR1 SGHRS, CDR2 YFSETQ. Whole-study results and caveats: The authors found the disease-linked clones to be CD8+ and relatively rare in peripheral blood. There was a TCR beta motif, made of several highly homologous variants, that appeared characteristic of ankylosing spondylitis blood.

A quantitative 5'-RACE method, one with molecular barcodes, was used to make TCR beta libraries. TCRdb itself ran the 5' RACE reads through MiXCR, one entry per CDR3 protein. This sample carries more than 500,000 distinct CDR3 sequences, roughly 5% of them seen once, and the ten largest clones take under 4.5%. This clonotype was observed many times. The antigen is unknown. The rearrangement uses TRBV5-1 and TRBJ1-4; no reliable D call. Sample: blood, either unsorted or a sorted T cell fraction (not recorded which). The receptor was derived from a male donor with ankylosing spondylitis. This CDR3 is CASGVAPATNEKLFF. CDR3 nucleotides: TGCGCCAGCGGTGTGGCGCCAGCAACTAATGAAAAACTGTTTTTT.